This T cell receptor beta chain was retrieved from a study of T-cell reconstitution after alpha-beta-depleted transplantation in children. Whole-study results and caveats: The origin of high day-60 TCRbeta diversity in some patients lay in surviving recipient T cells and thymic progenitors. One year after transplant, T-cell counts and diversity came mostly from newly produced T cells. Several hundred expanded graft clones reportedly were the source of alpha-beta T cells about two months after transplant.

The germline V gene encodes CDR1 SGHVS and CDR2 FQNEAQ. The V and J ends lost 3 bases and 0 bases, in that order; junction bases with no gene match: 15. The CDR3 covers 20 residues. This clonotype was observed at least ten times. Its target is unknown. Unique molecular identifiers were used in preparing the TCRbeta library. TCRdb independently ran MiXCR on the PCR reads; one entry per CDR3 protein. Among fewer than 35,000 distinct CDR3 sequences, under 6.5% were seen once, and the ten largest hold approximately 30%. The receptor's source is a child less than two years old who had a stem cell transplant for acute myeloid leukemia, so the T cells may come from the graft donor. The gene calls are TRBV7-8 and TRBJ2-1; 9 bases map to TRBD1. The sequenced sample was peripheral blood, obtained 60 days after TCRalphabeta/CD19-depleted stem cell transplant. The CDR3: CASSFHTGGGLAVSYNEQFF. The CDR3 DNA follows: TGTGCCAGCAGCTTCCACACAGGGGGCGGGCTAGCGGTCTCCTACAATGAGCAGTTCTTC.